This T cell receptor (beta chain) was sequenced in a study of post-analysis software for immune sequencing data. Study-wide background: Both relapsing-remitting and secondary progressive multiple sclerosis featured among the disease courses, as did progressive-relapsing multiple sclerosis.

Study-wide results and caveats: F measure grouped same-batch samples tightly together. Patients used a few TRBV segments, including TRBV5-6, TRBV5-1 and TRBV20-1, more often than controls. Multiple sclerosis patients had significantly lower normalized Chao1 diversity than controls.

cDNA libraries for TCR beta contained unique molecular identifiers. TCRdb fed the PCR reads into MiXCR, producing one record per CDR3 protein. This table has about 820,000 distinct CDR3 sequences, approximately 57% appearing once. On this clonotype itself: Its antigen is as yet unknown.

V lost 6 bases and J lost 2, with 13 bases in between. CDR3 length: 14 residues. Germline assignment: CDR1 KGHSH and CDR2 LQKENI. The clonotype was recovered from a girl aged 5-17 years with multiple sclerosis. The rearrangement joins TRBV18 to TRBJ2-5; perhaps TRBD2 as D (5 bases). Sequenced material: blood. The CDR3 coding sequence is TGTGCCAGCTCCGGGATAGGTCTACAAGAGACCCAGTACTTC. Protein: CASSGIGLQETQYF.